The T cell receptor beta chain described here comes from a study of T cell responses to AZD1222 COVID-19 vaccine. Germline V lookup: CDR1 DFQATT, CDR2 SNEGSKA (reference sequence). V was cut by 3 bases and J by 7 bases, with 15 bases left in between. The CDR3 spans 13 residues. About this clone itself: Its antigen remains unidentified.

Overall study results and limits: White British ancestry dominated among donors, who included more females, and clonal diversity was possibly underestimated. Without day 14 samples, only post-peak T cell repertoires were studied. Nearly half of unique spike-specific TCRs reportedly avoided B.1.351 and B.1.1.7 mutated regions. Spike-specific TCR breadth and depth both grew after two AZD1222 doses.

This table comes from immunoSEQ multiplex PCR, and its TCRdb copy is limited to in-frame clones, with some not included. The sample shows more than 100,000 clones, around 85% of them seen only once. The source material was peripheral blood, sampled 28 days after the second dose of the MenACWY control vaccine. The V call is TRBV20-1, the J call TRBJ1-1; D is perhaps TRBD1 (6 bases). The sequence derives from an adult who received the MenACWY meningococcal vaccine as a control. The CDR3 reads CSASSGGWGEAFF. The CDR3, as DNA: TGCAGTGCTAGTTCGGGGGGCTGGGGTGAAGCTTTCTTT.